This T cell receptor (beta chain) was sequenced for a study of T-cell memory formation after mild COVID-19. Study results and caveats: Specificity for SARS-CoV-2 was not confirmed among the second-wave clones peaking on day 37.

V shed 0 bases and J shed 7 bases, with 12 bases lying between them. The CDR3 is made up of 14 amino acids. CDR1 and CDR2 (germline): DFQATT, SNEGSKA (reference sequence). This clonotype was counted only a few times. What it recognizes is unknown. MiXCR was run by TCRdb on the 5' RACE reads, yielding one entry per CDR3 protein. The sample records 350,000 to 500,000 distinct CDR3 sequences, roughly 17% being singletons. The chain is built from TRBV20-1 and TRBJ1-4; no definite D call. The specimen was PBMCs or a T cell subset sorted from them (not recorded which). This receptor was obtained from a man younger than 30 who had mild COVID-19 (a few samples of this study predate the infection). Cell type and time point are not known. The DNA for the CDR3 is TGCAGTGCTAGAGATACCCCGGGAACTGAAAAACTGTTTTTT. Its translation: CSARDTPGTEKLFF.